The 21 T cell receptor beta chains in this list originate from one sample, sequenced in a study of identical twins. TCRdb reprocessed the 5' RACE reads via MiXCR and lists one record per CDR3 protein. The data contain 500,000 or so distinct CDR3 sequences, 13% to 15% of them singletons. The data also belong to a second study, concerning yellow fever vaccine responses in identical twins.

Material: CD4+ T cells sorted from blood. The receptors were gathered from a woman younger than 35 in good health.

The chain has TRBV20-1 and TRBJ1-2, with D hard to call. CDR1 is DFQATT, CDR2 SNEGSKA, per germline (reference sequence). This CDR3 contains 11 residues. The DNA of the CDR3 is TGCAGCGAATACCAAACCGATGGCTACACCTTC. Translation: CSEYQTDGYTF.

The chain carries TRBV5-1 and TRBJ2-1; TRBD1 aligns across 10 bases. The CDR3 sequence is 18 residues long. The V and J ends lost 4 bases and 0 bases, in that order; junction bases with no gene match: 10. Germline CDR1 is SGHRS and CDR2 is YFSETQ. This CDR3 is CASSGGQGKWFSYNEQFF. The DNA for the CDR3 is TGCGCCAGCAGCGGGGGACAGGGGAAATGGTTCTCCTACAATGAGCAGTTCTTC.

The V and J genes are TRBV12-3 or TRBV12-4 and TRBJ2-7, with D perhaps given as TRBD1 or TRBD2 (5 bases each). The CDR3 length is 14 residues. V lost 3 bases to trimming and J lost 0 bases, with 9 bases between them. The CDR3 reads CASSFGTRSYEQYF. CDR3 bases: TGTGCCAGCAGTTTTGGGACCCGCTCCTACGAGCAGTACTTC.

The chain employs TRBV12-3 or TRBV12-4 and TRBJ2-1; weak D call: TRBD1 (6 bases). V shed 2 bases and J shed 5 bases, with 13 bases lying between them. The CDR3 sequence is 15 residues long. The CDR3 DNA reads as TGTGCCAGCAGTTTACCGGGACATCAGAACAATGAGCAGTTCTTC. It codes for CASSLPGHQNNEQFF.

The J gene is TRBJ2-6, the V gene TRBV12-3 or TRBV12-4, with unresolved D. Trimming cost V 7 bases and J 4 bases, with 8 bases left between them. The CDR3 has 13 amino acids. Here the CDR3 DNA reads TGTGCCAGCATTGCCCCCGGGGCCAACGTCCTGACTTTC. This codes for CASIAPGANVLTF.

This clonotype was observed a handful of times. This chain uses TRBV20-1 with TRBJ2-1; D is perhaps TRBD2 (5 bases). The V gene lost 6 bases and the J gene lost 7 bases, with 22 bases spanning the gap. This CDR3 is built from 15 residues. Germline assignment: CDR1 DFQATT and CDR2 SNEGSKA (reference sequence). The CDR3 sequence: CSASGGGMTGNEQFF. CDR3 nucleotide sequence: TGCAGTGCCAGTGGAGGCGGTATGACGGGGAATGAGCAGTTCTTC.

This clonotype was counted only a few times. This rearrangement joins TRBV28 to TRBJ2-3; a possible D gene is TRBD2 (7 bases). The germline gives CDR1 MDHEN, CDR2 SYDVKM. Trimming left V 2 bases short and J 1 base short, with 13 bases between. CDR3 length equals 16 residues. CDR3 nucleotides: TGTGCCAGCAGTTTAGGGGGGGCGATTGGCACAGATACGCAGTATTTT. It translates to CASSLGGAIGTDTQYF.

This clonotype came up a few times. V gene TRBV20-1 combines with J gene TRBJ1-1; D is unclear. This CDR3 comprises 13 residues. V lost 2 bases to trimming and J lost 4 bases, with 11 bases between them. Germline CDR1 and CDR2: DFQATT and SNEGSKA (reference sequence). This chain's CDR3 is CSARLAGVTEAFF. CDR3 coding DNA: TGCAGTGCTAGACTCGCGGGAGTCACTGAAGCTTTCTTT.

This clonotype has more than one count but fewer than ten. This sequence joins TRBV7-8 and TRBJ2-5, with a weak D call TRBD2 (5 bases). This CDR3 is built from 14 residues. CDR1 and CDR2 (germline): SGHVS, FQNEAQ. Trimming took 5 bases from V and 0 from J, leaving 10 bases between them. CDR3 in amino acids: CASSRIGDQETQYF. CDR3 in DNA: TGTGCCAGCAGCCGGATCGGGGACCAAGAGACCCAGTACTTC.

This clonotype has a count of ten or more. The chain joins TRBV3-1 to TRBJ1-5; D not certain. Germline-derived CDR1 and CDR2 are LGHDT and YNNKEL (reference sequence). CDR3 length: 15 residues. The germline V and J ends were trimmed by 2 bases and 2 bases, with 10 bases remaining between them. CDR3 region: CASSQQKGGNQPQHF. CDR3 DNA sequence: TGTGCCAGCAGCCAACAGAAAGGAGGCAATCAGCCCCAGCATTTT.

The V and J genes are TRBV5-1 and TRBJ2-1; the D is unclear. This CDR3 is 14 amino acids long. Trimming left V 0 bases short and J 7 bases short, with 11 bases between. Germline CDR1 SGHRS, CDR2 YFSETQ. Written as DNA, the CDR3 is TGCGCCAGCAGCTTGGGCCAGTTCTGGAATGAGCAGTTCTTC. The encoded protein is CASSLGQFWNEQFF.

There are a few counts of this clonotype. The gene calls are TRBV5-5 and TRBJ2-7; no definite D call. Trimming shortened V by 4 bases and J by 3 bases, and 17 bases separated the two germline ends. Germline CDR1 reads SGHKS; CDR2 reads YYEKEE (reference sequence). The CDR3 covers 15 residues. CDR3 nucleotides: TGTGCCAGCAGCATTGACGCAGCCAGAAACTACGAGCAGTACTTC. Protein sequence: CASSIDAARNYEQYF.

The chain joins TRBV18 to TRBJ2-5; the D is unclear. The V and J ends lost 2 bases and 1 base respectively, with 11 bases between them. Per the germline V gene, CDR1 is KGHSH and CDR2 is LQKENI. The CDR3 contains 15 residues. The CDR3 loop is CASSPDADVQETQYF. CDR3 nucleotide sequence: TGTGCCAGCTCACCAGATGCGGACGTCCAAGAGACCCAGTACTTC.

The CDR3 sequence: CASSISGGSPLHF. CDR3 bases: TGTGCCAGCAGCATCTCCGGGGGTTCACCCCTCCACTTT. The chain employs TRBV7-3 and TRBJ1-6, with D maybe TRBD1 (5 bases). This CDR3 contains 13 residues. Germline CDR1 reads SGHTA; CDR2 reads FQGTGA. V was cut by 5 bases and J by 9 bases, with 11 bases left in between.

This clonotype was recorded a few times. This chain uses TRBV13 with TRBJ2-7; 7 bases align to TRBD2. Germline CDR1 reads PRHDT; CDR2 reads FYEKMQ (reference sequence). J lost 6 bases, V lost 3 bases, and 8 bases had no gene match. CDR3 length: 14 amino acids. CDR3 sequence (DNA): TGTGCCAGCAGCTTGAGGCGGGGGACGGGCGAGCAGTACTTC. It encodes CASSLRRGTGEQYF.

This rearrangement joins TRBV5-1 to TRBJ2-1; no reliable D call. Trimming shortened V by 7 bases and J by 9 bases, and 11 bases separated the two germline ends. The CDR3 is 11 residues long. The germline gives CDR1 SGHRS, CDR2 YFSETQ. DNA of the CDR3: TGCGCCAGCCCGACGTCGGTTGAGCAGTTCTTC. It yields the protein CASPTSVEQFF.

This chain links TRBV5-1 with TRBJ2-2; 9 bases align to TRBD1. J was trimmed by 6 bases and V by 4 bases; bases with no gene match: 1. This CDR3 region has 13 residues. CDR1 SGHRS and CDR2 YFSETQ come from the germline V gene. The CDR3 reads CASSRDRAGELFF. The CDR3 nucleotides are TGCGCCAGCAGCAGGGACAGGGCCGGGGAGCTGTTTTTT.

This chain connects TRBV18 to TRBJ2-1; 10 nucleotides match TRBD1. V lost 0 bases, J lost 7 bases, and 3 bases stayed unmatched. Germline V gene lookup returns CDR1 KGHSH and CDR2 LQKENI. This CDR3 spans 15 amino acids. The CDR3 protein is CASSPPGQGRNEQFF. The CDR3 DNA sequence: TGTGCCAGCTCACCACCGGGACAGGGGAGGAATGAGCAGTTCTTC.

The rearrangement uses TRBV28 and TRBJ2-2; 9 bases align to TRBD2. The CDR3 covers 15 residues. Unmatched junction bases numbered 6, after V lost 1 base and J lost 9 bases. CDR1 is MDHEN and CDR2 is SYDVKM in the germline V gene. The CDR3: CASSLSTTSGWELFF. CDR3 in DNA: TGTGCCAGCAGTTTATCCACAACTAGCGGGTGGGAGCTGTTTTTT.

The chain has TRBV12-3 or TRBV12-4 and TRBJ2-1; D is uncertain. This CDR3 region has 15 residues. V dropped 6 bases and J dropped 5 bases, with 17 bases sitting between them. The CDR3 DNA follows: TGTGCCAGCAGCCCGATCGGGCAGTCTAACAATGAGCAGTTCTTC. It is translated as CASSPIGQSNNEQFF.

At least ten counts were recorded for this clonotype. The CDR3 DNA follows: TGTGCCACCAGTGATTTAGGGGGCCCCTACACAGATACGCAGTATTTT. Translating gives CATSDLGGPYTDTQYF. The gene calls are TRBV24-1 and TRBJ2-3; 7 bases map to TRBD1. The J segment lost 2 bases and the V segment lost 1 base, leaving 5 bases of the junction unmatched. The CDR3 loop spans 16 amino acids. CDR1 is KGHDR, CDR2 SFDVKD, per germline.